The present T cell receptor beta chain was sequenced within a study of T cells generated in artificial thymic organoids (dated by TCRdb to about 2017). In the study overall: The TCR alpha and beta CDR3 repertoires of CD8 single positive T cells derived from in vitro artificial thymic organoids were compared with those of thymic and peripheral blood naive CD8 T cells. The repertoire sequencing data shown were described as representative of three independent experiments. Study-wide findings and limitations: Organoid-derived T cells did not show skewed Valpha or Vbeta usage, which argues against unconventional lineages or clonal expansions being dominant. Physiological TCR clonotype diversity, comparable to that of thymic and blood naive CD8 T cells, was observed in organoid-derived CD8 single positive T cells.

TCRalpha and TCRbeta libraries were amplified separately by semi-nested PCR with Advantage 2 and reverse primers in the TRAC or TRBC constant regions. Between roughly 3 and 550 ng of total RNA was used as input for first-strand cDNA synthesis. TCR cDNA libraries were generated by 5'-RACE using the SMARTer PCR cDNA Synthesis kit, with a poly-dT primer for first-strand synthesis. Each semi-nested reverse primer in the constant region carried a 5-nucleotide sample-specific barcode, and the resulting products were cleaned up with the Zymo DNA Clean and Concentrator-5 kit. Pools of up to ten barcoded samples were ligated to Illumina adaptors and sequenced on an Illumina MiSeq as 2 x 150 bp paired-end reads. On the authors' methods: Demultiplexed reads were aligned with BLAT to a custom library of all human TRAV, TRAJ, TRBV, TRBD and TRBJ combinations from IMGT. The best BLAT hits were picked using pslCDnaFilter (-maxAligns=1, -ignoreIntrons), and custom Perl scripts were used to calculate clonotype frequencies. Starting from the raw public reads, TCRdb applied fastp trimming at Q25, assembled clones with MiXCR and retained in-frame beta chains. For every CDR3 protein sequence, its rows merge into one entry that carries the most common genes and DNA. TCRdb assigned the V and J calls; the authors' analysis was not used. The sample table shows approximately 7,700 distinct CDR3 sequences, and 20% to 30% are seen once. Of the sample, about 3% falls within the top ten clones.

Artificial thymic organoids were built by aggregating human HSPCs with MS5 murine stromal cells transduced with human DLL1, cultured at an air-liquid interface. The cells used to seed the organoids were FACS-purified CD34+CD3- hematopoietic stem and progenitor cells from which residual T cells had been depleted. Organoids were cultured in serum-free RB27 medium: RPMI 1640 supplemented with B27, FLT3L, IL-7 and ascorbic acid. Organoid and thymic CD3+TCRalphabeta+CD8 single positive T cells were FACS sorted before RNA extraction. For each sample, total RNA was purified from approximately 40,000 to 200,000 sorted cells using the RNeasy Micro kit, and RNA quality was checked on an Agilent RNA 6000 Nano chip. This clonotype showed up just a few times. The antigen this receptor binds is unknown. No much larger clonotype is one base removed from it; base qualities were not supplied. The specimen was naive CD8+ T cells grown in artificial thymic organoids from cord blood stem and progenitor cells. Sample cell subset or site, as interpreted from the label and publication: CD3+TCRalphabeta+CD8SP T cells; for blood, CD45RO-CCR7+ naive CD8+ T cells. The source is a human donor who gave cord blood stem cells for thymic organoid culture, a cardiac surgery patient who gave postnatal thymus, or a blood donor (not recorded which).

The DNA sequence is given as TGTGCCAGCAGAGGCGGACAGGGAGTAACGCAGTATTTT. Its translation is CASRGGQGVTQYF. The V gene is TRBV2 and the J gene is TRBJ2-3; TRBD1 aligns with 8 central bases. Including cysteine and phenylalanine, the CDR3 has 13 amino acids. The read is trimmed to its CDR3 DNA, 39 bases read in frame from base 1. As encoded in the germline V gene, CDR1 is SNHLY while CDR2 is FYNNEI. Trimming takes 6 bases off V and 9 bases off J; junction bases not matched to a gene: 8. This CDR3, with the reference TRBV2 and TRBJ2-3 proteins standing in past its ends, gives the full variable domain EPEVTQTPSHQVTQMGQEVILRCVPISNHLYFYWYRQILGQKVEFLVSFYNNEISEKSEIFDDQFSVERPDGSNFTLKIRSTKLEDSAMYFCASRGGQGVTQYFGPGTRLTVL.